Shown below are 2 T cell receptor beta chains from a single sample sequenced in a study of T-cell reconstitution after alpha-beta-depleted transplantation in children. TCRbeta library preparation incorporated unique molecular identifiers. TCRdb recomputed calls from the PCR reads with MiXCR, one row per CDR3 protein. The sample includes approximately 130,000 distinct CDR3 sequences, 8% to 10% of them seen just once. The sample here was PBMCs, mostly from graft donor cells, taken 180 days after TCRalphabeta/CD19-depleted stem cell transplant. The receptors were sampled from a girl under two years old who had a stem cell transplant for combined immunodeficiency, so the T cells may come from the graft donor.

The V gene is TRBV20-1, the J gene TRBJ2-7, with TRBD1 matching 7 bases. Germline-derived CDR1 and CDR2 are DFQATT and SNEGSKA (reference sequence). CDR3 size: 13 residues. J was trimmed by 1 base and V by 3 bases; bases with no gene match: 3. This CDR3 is CSARRQGSYEQYF. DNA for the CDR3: TGCAGTGCTAGGCGACAGGGTTCCTACGAGCAGTACTTC.

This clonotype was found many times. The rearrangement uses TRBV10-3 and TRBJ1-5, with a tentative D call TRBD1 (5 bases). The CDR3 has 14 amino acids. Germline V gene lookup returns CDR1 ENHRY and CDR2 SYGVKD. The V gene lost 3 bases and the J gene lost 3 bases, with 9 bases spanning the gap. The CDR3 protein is CAISDDSPNQPQHF. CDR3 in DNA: TGTGCCATCAGTGATGACAGTCCCAATCAGCCCCAGCATTTT.